The entry that follows covers one TCR beta chain sequence. This sample was taken from a study of CD8 T cells in Susac syndrome. V gave up 3 bases and J gave up 4 bases, with 10 bases separating them. CDR3 size: 14 residues. RNA was extracted with the RNeasy kit, and a quantity of about 0.45 to 1 ug was reverse transcribed using random hexamers. One entry per CDR3 protein, called by TCRdb with MiXCR from the immunoSEQ multiplex PCR reads. The sample includes some 150,000 distinct CDR3 sequences, roughly 94% of them seen just once. Sequences were obtained from CD4+ T cells from PBMCs. The receptor was derived from a human donor in good health. This chain uses TRBV12-3 or TRBV12-4 with TRBJ1-5, with D unclear. The DNA of the CDR3 is TGTGCCAGCAGTTTCGCGGTAACTAATCAGCCCCAGCATTTT. As protein: CASSFAVTNQPQHF.